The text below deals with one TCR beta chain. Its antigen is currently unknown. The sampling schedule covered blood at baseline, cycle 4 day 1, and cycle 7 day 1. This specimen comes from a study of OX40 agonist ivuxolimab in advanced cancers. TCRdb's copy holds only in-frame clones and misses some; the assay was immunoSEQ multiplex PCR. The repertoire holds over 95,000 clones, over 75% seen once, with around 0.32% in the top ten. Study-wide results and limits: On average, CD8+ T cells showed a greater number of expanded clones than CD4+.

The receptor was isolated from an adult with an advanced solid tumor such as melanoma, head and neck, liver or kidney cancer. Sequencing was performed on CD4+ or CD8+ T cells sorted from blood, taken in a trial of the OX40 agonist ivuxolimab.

For the CDR3, the DNA is TGTGCCAGCAGCGGACAGGAAAGAATGGTTGAAAAACTGTTTTTT. It encodes CASSGQERMVEKLFF. J is TRBJ1-4 and V is TRBV2; TRBD1 matches at 7 bases. Per the germline V gene, CDR1 is SNHLY and CDR2 is FYNNEI. Trimming removed 6 bases from V and 7 bases from J; junction bases left unmatched: 11. This CDR3 comprises 15 residues. Drawing the rest from reference TRBV2 and TRBJ1-4, the complete variable domain is EPEVTQTPSHQVTQMGQEVILRCVPISNHLYFYWYRQILGQKVEFLVSFYNNEISEKSEIFDDQFSVERPDGSNFTLKIRSTKLEDSAMYFCASSGQERMVEKLFFGSGTQLSVL.